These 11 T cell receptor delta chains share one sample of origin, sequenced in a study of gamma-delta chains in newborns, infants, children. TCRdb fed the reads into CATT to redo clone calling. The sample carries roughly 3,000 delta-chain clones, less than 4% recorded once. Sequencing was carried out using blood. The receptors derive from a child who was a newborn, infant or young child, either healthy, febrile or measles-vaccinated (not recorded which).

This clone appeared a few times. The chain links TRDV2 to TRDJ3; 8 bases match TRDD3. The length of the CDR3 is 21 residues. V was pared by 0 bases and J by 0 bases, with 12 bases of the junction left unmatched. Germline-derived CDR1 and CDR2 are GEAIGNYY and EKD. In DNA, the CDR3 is TGTGCCTGTGACACCACCGGTACTGGGGGCCCTAGCTCCTGGGACACCCGACAGATGTTTTTC. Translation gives CACDTTGTGGPSSWDTRQMFF.

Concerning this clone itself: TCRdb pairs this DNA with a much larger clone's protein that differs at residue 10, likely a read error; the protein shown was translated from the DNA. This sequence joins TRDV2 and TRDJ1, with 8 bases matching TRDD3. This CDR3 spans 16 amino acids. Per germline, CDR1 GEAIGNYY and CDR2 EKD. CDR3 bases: TGTGCCTGCGACACCGTGGAACTGGGGGGTACCGATAAACTCATCTTT. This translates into CACDTVELGGTDKLIF.

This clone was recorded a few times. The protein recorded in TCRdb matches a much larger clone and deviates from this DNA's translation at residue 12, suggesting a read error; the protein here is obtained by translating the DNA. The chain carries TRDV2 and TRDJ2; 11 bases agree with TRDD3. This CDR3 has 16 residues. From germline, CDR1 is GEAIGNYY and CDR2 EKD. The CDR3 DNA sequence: TGTGCCTGTGACACCCTGGGGGATACTTTGACAGTACAACTCTTCTTT. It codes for CACDTLGDTLTVQLFF.

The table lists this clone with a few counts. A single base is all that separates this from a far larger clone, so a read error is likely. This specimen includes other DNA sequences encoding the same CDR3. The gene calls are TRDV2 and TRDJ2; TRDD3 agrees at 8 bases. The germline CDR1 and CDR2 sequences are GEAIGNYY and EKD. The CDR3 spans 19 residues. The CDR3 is CACDTVTGGSPALTAQLFF. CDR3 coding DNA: TGTGCCTGTGACACCGTCACTGGGGGTTCCCCTGCTTTGACAGCACAGCTCTTCTTT.

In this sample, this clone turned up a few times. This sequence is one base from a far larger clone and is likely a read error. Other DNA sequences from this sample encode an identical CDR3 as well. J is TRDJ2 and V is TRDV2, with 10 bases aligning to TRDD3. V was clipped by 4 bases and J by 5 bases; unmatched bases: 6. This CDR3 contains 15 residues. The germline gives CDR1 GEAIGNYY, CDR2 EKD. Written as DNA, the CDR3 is TGTGCCTGTGATGCCATACTGGGGGATACAGCACAACTCTTCTTT. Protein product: CACDAILGDTAQLFF.

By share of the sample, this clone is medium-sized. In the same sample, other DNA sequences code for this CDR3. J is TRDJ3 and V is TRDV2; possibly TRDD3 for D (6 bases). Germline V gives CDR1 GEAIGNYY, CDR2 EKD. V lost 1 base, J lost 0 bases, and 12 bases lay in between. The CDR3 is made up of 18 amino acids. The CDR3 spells CACDTGGPSSWDTRQMFF. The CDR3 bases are TGTGCCTGTGACACTGGGGGCCCTAGCTCCTGGGACACCCGACAGATGTTTTTC.

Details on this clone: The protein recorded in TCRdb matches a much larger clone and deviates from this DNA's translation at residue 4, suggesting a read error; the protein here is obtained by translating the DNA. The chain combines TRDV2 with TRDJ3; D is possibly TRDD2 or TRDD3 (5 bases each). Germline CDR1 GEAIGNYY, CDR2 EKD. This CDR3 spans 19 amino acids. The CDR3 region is CACNTGGFLSSWDTRQMFF. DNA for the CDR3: TGTGCCTGTAACACCGGGGGTTTCCTCAGCTCCTGGGACACCCGACAGATGTTTTTC.

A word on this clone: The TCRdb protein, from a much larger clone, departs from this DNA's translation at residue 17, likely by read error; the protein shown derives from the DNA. DNA of the CDR3: TGTGCCTGCGATATACTGGGGGATACCAATTCCTGGGACACCCGACAGACGTTTTTC. Translation gives CACDILGDTNSWDTRQTFF. The chain uses TRDV2 and TRDJ3, with TRDD3 matching 12 bases. The CDR3 extends over 19 amino acids. Germline V gene sequence: CDR1 GEAIGNYY, CDR2 EKD.

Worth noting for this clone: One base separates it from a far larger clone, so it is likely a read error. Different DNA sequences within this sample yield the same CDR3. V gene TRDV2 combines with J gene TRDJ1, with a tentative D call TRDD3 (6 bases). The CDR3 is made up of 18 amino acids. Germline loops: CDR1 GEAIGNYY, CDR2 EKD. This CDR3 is CACDALENGWGLTDKLIF. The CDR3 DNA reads TGTGCCTGTGACGCCCTAGAGAACGGCTGGGGCCTCACCGACAAACTCATCTTT.

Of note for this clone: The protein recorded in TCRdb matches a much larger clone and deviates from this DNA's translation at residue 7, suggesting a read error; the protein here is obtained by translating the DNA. The DNA for the CDR3 is TGTGCCTGTGACACTGGGAGATACGCTTTGACAGCACAACTCTTCTTT. Translation gives CACDTGRYALTAQLFF. The chain carries TRDV2 and TRDJ2, with a possible D match to TRDD3 (6 bases). Germline lookup yields CDR1 GEAIGNYY and CDR2 EKD. There are 16 residues in the CDR3. Deletions cut 1 base from V and 0 bases from J, with 11 bases between.

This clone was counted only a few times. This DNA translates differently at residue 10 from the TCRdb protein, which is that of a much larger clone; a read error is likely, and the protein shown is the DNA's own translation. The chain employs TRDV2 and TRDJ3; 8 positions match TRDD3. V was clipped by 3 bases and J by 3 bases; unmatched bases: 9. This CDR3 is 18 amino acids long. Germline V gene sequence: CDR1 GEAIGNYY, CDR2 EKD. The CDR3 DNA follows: TGTGCCTGTGACTTACTGGGGGGTGATAACTGGGACACCCGACAGATGTTTTTC. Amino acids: CACDLLGGDNWDTRQMFF.